Listed below are T cell receptor beta chains from one sample, sequenced in a study of control samples from healthy donors and cancer patients. Libraries were prepared by immunoSEQ multiplex PCR; TCRdb keeps only in-frame clonotypes and omits some of them. The sample has some 120,000 clones, just under 95% seen once. Input material: blood. These receptor sequences come from a man aged 30 to 39 in good health. The conserved cysteine and the conserved F or W are not part of the CDR3 here.

v_gene: TRBV6-6
j_gene: TRBJ1-1
CDR3aa: ASSLRSEGEAF

v_gene: TRBV5-4
j_gene: TRBJ1-6
CDR3aa: ASSMDRNSPLH

v_gene: TRBV25-1
j_gene: TRBJ1-1
CDR3aa: ASRSQGVTEAF

v_gene: TRBV11-2
j_gene: TRBJ2-3
CDR3aa: ASSLDFRAGGTDTQY

v_gene: TRBV11-2
j_gene: TRBJ2-2
CDR3aa: ASSLGPSGGFGELF

v_gene: TRBV15
j_gene: TRBJ2-3
CDR3aa: ATSRESGTQDTQY

v_gene: TRBV9
j_gene: TRBJ1-2
CDR3aa: ASSKSGGGRVNGYT

v_gene: TRBV5-6
j_gene: TRBJ1-2
CDR3aa: ASSLEQGGNYGYT

v_gene: TRBV4-3
j_gene: TRBJ1-2
CDR3aa: ASSQESWGYYGYT

v_gene: TRBV18
j_gene: TRBJ1-2
CDR3aa: ASSPEVSGYYGYT

v_gene: TRBV27
j_gene: TRBJ1-4
CDR3aa: ASTRQGAGEKLF

v_gene: TRBV19
j_gene: TRBJ1-1
CDR3aa: ASSMGVRTEAF

v_gene: TRBV4-2
j_gene: TRBJ2-5
CDR3aa: ASSHYRGLETQY

v_gene: TRBV11-3
j_gene: TRBJ2-3
CDR3aa: ASSPRQDCGTDTQY

v_gene: TRBV7-2
j_gene: TRBJ1-2
CDR3aa: ASSLEAGEGYT

v_gene: TRBV6-2/TRBV6-3
j_gene: TRBJ1-1
CDR3aa: ASSPSDGYRNTEAF

v_gene: TRBV7-9
j_gene: TRBJ2-5
CDR3aa: ASSRRDSETQY

v_gene: TRBV2
j_gene: TRBJ1-2
CDR3aa: ASRGTVNYGYT

v_gene: TRBV11-2
j_gene: TRBJ2-3
CDR3aa: ASSFTSGGGTDTQY

v_gene: TRBV28
j_gene: TRBJ1-2
CDR3aa: ASSLYGGNYGYT

v_gene: TRBV5-4
j_gene: TRBJ2-5
CDR3aa: ASSLQETQY

v_gene: TRBV19
j_gene: TRBJ2-7
CDR3aa: ASSIRTGGPYEQY

v_gene: TRBV6-2/TRBV6-3
j_gene: TRBJ2-1
CDR3aa: ASTPRLKNNEQF

v_gene: TRBV28
j_gene: TRBJ2-3
CDR3aa: ASNYISGGADTQY

v_gene: TRBV7-9
j_gene: TRBJ2-1
CDR3aa: ASSLAGGNEQF

v_gene: TRBV12-5
j_gene: TRBJ1-1
CDR3aa: ASGLVTLDRNTEAF

v_gene: TRBV6-2/TRBV6-3
j_gene: TRBJ2-7
CDR3aa: ASSYHEQTAEQY

v_gene: TRBV28
j_gene: TRBJ2-3
CDR3aa: ASGLLGGQVPSTDTQY

v_gene: TRBV12-3/TRBV12-4
j_gene: TRBJ2-4
CDR3aa: ASSWEGNIQY

v_gene: TRBV5-1
j_gene: TRBJ2-3
CDR3aa: ASSLQGARADTQY

v_gene: TRBV4-1
j_gene: TRBJ2-7
CDR3aa: ASSQGTGTYEQY

v_gene: TRBV27
j_gene: TRBJ1-1
CDR3aa: ASSLYRATEAF

v_gene: TRBV5-1
j_gene: TRBJ1-2
CDR3aa: ASSKSDSEYGYT

v_gene: TRBV20-1
j_gene: TRBJ2-4
CDR3aa: SAPKNIQY

v_gene: TRBV9
j_gene: TRBJ1-5
CDR3aa: ASSEGGLGQPQH

v_gene: TRBV19
j_gene: TRBJ1-5
CDR3aa: ASSIPPDSYSNQPQH

v_gene: TRBV5-5
j_gene: TRBJ1-6
CDR3aa: ASSPGGGYNSPLH

v_gene: TRBV18
j_gene: TRBJ1-2
CDR3aa: ASSPAQGANYGYT

v_gene: TRBV23-1
j_gene: TRBJ2-7
CDR3aa: ASSQSWGERISREQY

v_gene: TRBV11-2
j_gene: TRBJ2-5
CDR3aa: ASSASGGVGETQY

v_gene: TRBV7-2
j_gene: TRBJ1-5
CDR3aa: ASSLGGNNQPQH

v_gene: TRBV11-2
j_gene: TRBJ1-4
CDR3aa: ASSLDGEKLF

v_gene: TRBV14
j_gene: TRBJ2-1
CDR3aa: ASSPGTGGSNEQF

v_gene: TRBV4-3
j_gene: TRBJ2-3
CDR3aa: ASSQERTSTDTQY

v_gene: TRBV28
j_gene: TRBJ2-2
CDR3aa: ASSRLAPNTGELF

v_gene: TRBV7-9
j_gene: TRBJ1-2
CDR3aa: VSRMGSNYGYT

v_gene: TRBV28
j_gene: TRBJ1-2
CDR3aa: ASTRLGTGDYGYT

v_gene: TRBV7-8
j_gene: TRBJ2-7
CDR3aa: ASSPREGTYEQY

v_gene: TRBV27
j_gene: TRBJ2-4
CDR3aa: ASSLSGTGVNIQY